This is a list of T cell receptor beta chains from one sample in a study of cytomegalovirus exposure and HLA in healthy donors. The protocol was immunoSEQ multiplex PCR, while the TCRdb copy is restricted to in-frame clones and leaves out a portion. The sample lists fewer than 85,000 clones; roughly 78% were seen once. Sequenced material: PBMCs. These receptors originate from a woman aged 40 to 55 in good health and CMV-seropositive. The CDR3 runs from the conserved cysteine through the conserved F or W. The D gene is left open where the match is weak. Clone size is stated in some rows and not others, as once, few, many or a class when expanded.

J gene: TRBJ2-5; V gene: TRBV5-1; D gene: TRBD2; clone size: .; CDR3 DNA: TGCGCCAGCAGCTCCCCGGGGGGGGTGGAGACCCAGTACTTC; CDR3 protein: CASSSPGGVETQYF
J gene: TRBJ2-5; V gene: TRBV28; D gene: TRBD1; clone size: .; CDR3 DNA: TGTGCCGGGGGACAGGGGGGATTGGAGACCCAGTACTTC; CDR3 protein: CAGGQGGLETQYF
J gene: TRBJ2-5; V gene: TRBV29-1; D gene: TRBD1; clone size: .; CDR3 DNA: TGCAGCGTTGAAGGACAGGGGGTGTATGAAGAGACCCAGTACTTC; CDR3 protein: CSVEGQGVYEETQYF
J gene: TRBJ1-1; V gene: TRBV14; D gene: .; clone size: .; CDR3 DNA: TGTGCCAGCAGCCAATCTGGTGGCCGGCGGTTAGGTGAAGCTTTCTTT; CDR3 protein: CASSQSGGRRLGEAFF
J gene: TRBJ1-2; V gene: TRBV5-4; D gene: TRBD1; clone size: .; CDR3 DNA: TGTGCCAGCAGCTATGCCGCCGGACAGGCCACTAACTATGGCTACACCTTC; CDR3 protein: CASSYAAGQATNYGYTF
J gene: TRBJ2-5; V gene: TRBV6-1; D gene: .; clone size: .; CDR3 DNA: TGTGCCAGCGCCGGACAGATCCAAGAGACCCAGTACTTC; CDR3 protein: CASAGQIQETQYF
J gene: TRBJ2-7; V gene: TRBV19; D gene: .; clone size: few; CDR3 DNA: TGTGCCAGTAGTATCACACAGGATGGGGAGCAGTACTTC; CDR3 protein: CASSITQDGEQYF
J gene: TRBJ2-6; V gene: TRBV4-1; D gene: TRBD1; clone size: .; CDR3 DNA: TGCGCCAGCAGCCCACAACAGGGGTCTACTGGGGCCAACGTCCTGACTTTC; CDR3 protein: CASSPQQGSTGANVLTF
J gene: TRBJ2-5; V gene: TRBV2; D gene: .; clone size: .; CDR3 DNA: TGTGCCAGCAGTGAACTGTACCAAGAGACCCAGTACTTC; CDR3 protein: CASSELYQETQYF
J gene: TRBJ1-3; V gene: TRBV5-1; D gene: TRBD1; clone size: .; CDR3 DNA: TGCGCCAGCAGCATTACCGGGACAGGGGGCGCCTCTGGAAACACCATATATTTT; CDR3 protein: CASSITGTGGASGNTIYF
J gene: TRBJ1-1; V gene: TRBV18; D gene: .; clone size: .; CDR3 DNA: TGTGCCAGCTCACCACCGAGAAGTCGCCCGGAAGCTTTCTTT; CDR3 protein: CASSPPRSRPEAFF
J gene: TRBJ1-3; V gene: TRBV9; D gene: .; clone size: .; CDR3 DNA: TGTGCCAGCAGCTCGAACGTGGCAACCAGCTCTGGAAACACCATATATTTT; CDR3 protein: CASSSNVATSSGNTIYF
J gene: TRBJ1-5; V gene: TRBV29-1; D gene: TRBD1; clone size: once; CDR3 DNA: TGCAGCGTTCGGACAGGGGAACAGCCCCAGCATTTT; CDR3 protein: CSVRTGEQPQHF
J gene: TRBJ1-2; V gene: TRBV30; D gene: .; clone size: few; CDR3 DNA: TGTGCCTGGAGTCAGTCTGTTTATGGCTACACCTTC; CDR3 protein: CAWSQSVYGYTF
J gene: TRBJ1-1; V gene: TRBV19; D gene: TRBD1; clone size: .; CDR3 DNA: TGTGCCAGTAGTCAAATCGACAGGGACACTGAAGCTTTCTTT; CDR3 protein: CASSQIDRDTEAFF
J gene: TRBJ1-4; V gene: TRBV4-1; D gene: TRBD1; clone size: few; CDR3 DNA: TGCGCCAGCAGCCCCGGACAGGGGAAGTTCGAGAAACTGTTTTTT; CDR3 protein: CASSPGQGKFEKLFF
J gene: TRBJ1-6; V gene: TRBV10-3; D gene: .; clone size: .; CDR3 DNA: TGTGCCATCAGTGAGCACGGACAGACCGATAATTCCCCCCTCCACTTT; CDR3 protein: CAISEHGQTDNSPLHF
J gene: TRBJ1-6; V gene: TRBV25-1; D gene: .; clone size: .; CDR3 DNA: TGTGCCAGCAACGACGGGTATTCACCCCTCCACTTT; CDR3 protein: CASNDGYSPLHF
J gene: TRBJ2-2; V gene: TRBV6-1; D gene: .; clone size: .; CDR3 DNA: TGTGCCAGCAGCCCTGGACAGAACACCGGGGAGCTGTTTTTT; CDR3 protein: CASSPGQNTGELFF
J gene: TRBJ2-7; V gene: TRBV4-1; D gene: .; clone size: .; CDR3 DNA: TGCGCCAGCGCCCTGGAGGCGCACTCCTACGAGCAGTACTTC; CDR3 protein: CASALEAHSYEQYF
J gene: TRBJ1-1; V gene: TRBV6-5; D gene: TRBD1; clone size: .; CDR3 DNA: TGTGCCAGCAGGCAGGGGGCGAACACTGAAGCTTTCTTT; CDR3 protein: CASRQGANTEAFF
J gene: TRBJ1-5; V gene: TRBV19; D gene: TRBD1; clone size: once; CDR3 DNA: TGTGCCAGTAGGCCTAGACAGGGTAGCCGCAATCAGCCCCAGCATTTT; CDR3 protein: CASRPRQGSRNQPQHF
J gene: TRBJ2-5; V gene: TRBV15; D gene: TRBD2; clone size: few; CDR3 DNA: TGTGCCACCAGCCCCTCCCCCCTAGCGGGGGTAGGAGAGACCCAGTACTTC; CDR3 protein: CATSPSPLAGVGETQYF
J gene: TRBJ2-3; V gene: TRBV4-1; D gene: .; clone size: .; CDR3 DNA: TGCGCCAGCAGCCAAACTTTTAGCGGCCACACAGATACGCAGTATTTT; CDR3 protein: CASSQTFSGHTDTQYF
J gene: TRBJ2-3; V gene: TRBV13; D gene: TRBD1; clone size: once; CDR3 DNA: TGTGCCAGCAGCTGGGACAGGGGGCTCACAGATACGCAGTATTTT; CDR3 protein: CASSWDRGLTDTQYF
J gene: TRBJ1-2; V gene: TRBV7-3; D gene: TRBD1; clone size: .; CDR3 DNA: TGTGCCAGCAGCTTTACAGGGGAAGCGGCCTATGGCTACACCTTC; CDR3 protein: CASSFTGEAAYGYTF
J gene: TRBJ2-3; V gene: TRBV4-1; D gene: .; clone size: few; CDR3 DNA: TGCGCCAGCAGCCACGGAGTTGATACGCAGTATTTT; CDR3 protein: CASSHGVDTQYF
J gene: TRBJ1-5; V gene: TRBV6-5; D gene: TRBD1; clone size: .; CDR3 DNA: TGTGCCAGCAGTTCGGGACAGGAGCACTATCAGCCCCAGCATTTT; CDR3 protein: CASSSGQEHYQPQHF
J gene: TRBJ2-1; V gene: TRBV5-6; D gene: .; clone size: .; CDR3 DNA: TGTGCCAGCAGCGCGCAACTCACCGAGCAGTTCTTC; CDR3 protein: CASSAQLTEQFF
J gene: TRBJ2-4; V gene: TRBV6-1; D gene: TRBD2; clone size: .; CDR3 DNA: TGTGCCAGCACTGACACTGCACGACTAGCGGAGGACATTCAGTACTTC; CDR3 protein: CASTDTARLAEDIQYF
J gene: TRBJ1-3; V gene: TRBV15; D gene: .; clone size: .; CDR3 DNA: TGTGCCACCAGCAGAGGTGGGGAAGGGGATCTACGCGGAAACACCATATATTTT; CDR3 protein: CATSRGGEGDLRGNTIYF
J gene: TRBJ2-3; V gene: TRBV13; D gene: .; clone size: few; CDR3 DNA: TGTGCCAGCACCCAAGCCGATACGCAGTATTTT; CDR3 protein: CASTQADTQYF
J gene: TRBJ2-5; V gene: TRBV6-1; D gene: TRBD1; clone size: .; CDR3 DNA: TGTGCCAGCAGTGAGACAGGGTGGGAGACCCAGTACTTC; CDR3 protein: CASSETGWETQYF
J gene: TRBJ1-4; V gene: TRBV7-6; D gene: TRBD1; clone size: .; CDR3 DNA: TGTGCCAGCAGCCCAGGGGGAGTAACTAATGAAAAACTGTTTTTT; CDR3 protein: CASSPGGVTNEKLFF
J gene: TRBJ1-1; V gene: TRBV27; D gene: .; clone size: .; CDR3 DNA: TGTGCCAGTTCCAGGGTGGGCACTGAAGCTTTCTTT; CDR3 protein: CASSRVGTEAFF
J gene: TRBJ1-6; V gene: TRBV28; D gene: TRBD1; clone size: few; CDR3 DNA: TGTGCCAGCAGCTCGGGACAGGGGGGATCACCCCTCCACTTT; CDR3 protein: CASSSGQGGSPLHF
J gene: TRBJ1-5; V gene: TRBV2; D gene: .; clone size: few; CDR3 DNA: TGTGCCAGCAGTGAATGGCCCAAGCCCCAGCATTTT; CDR3 protein: CASSEWPKPQHF
J gene: TRBJ1-2; V gene: TRBV7-2; D gene: TRBD1; clone size: .; CDR3 DNA: TGTGCCAGCAGCTTAAGGAGTGGGACAGGACCAATCTATGGCTACACCTTC; CDR3 protein: CASSLRSGTGPIYGYTF
J gene: TRBJ1-3; V gene: TRBV5-6; D gene: .; clone size: once; CDR3 DNA: TGTGCCAGCAGCTTGGTTTCAGGGCGTGGAAACACCATATATTTT; CDR3 protein: CASSLVSGRGNTIYF
J gene: TRBJ1-4; V gene: TRBV5-6; D gene: .; clone size: few; CDR3 DNA: TGTGCCAGCAGCTTGGACAGGGCCAATGAAAAACTGTTTTTT; CDR3 protein: CASSLDRANEKLFF
J gene: TRBJ1-2; V gene: TRBV7-9; D gene: TRBD1; clone size: once; CDR3 DNA: TGTGCCAGCAGCTTAGGGGGACAGTATGGCTACACCTTC; CDR3 protein: CASSLGGQYGYTF